This passage covers 23 T cell receptor beta chains from one sample sequenced in a study of shared clonotypes between healthy human individuals. Some clones are missing from TCRdb's copy, which holds only in-frame ones; the method was immunoSEQ multiplex PCR. The data hold around 1.9 million clones, with about 92% observed a single time. It was CD45RO-negative cells, positively selected for CCR7, that made up naive CD8 cells, with terminally differentiated effector memory CD45RA+ cells excluded. The specimen sequenced was naive CD8+ T cells from PBMCs. These receptors were obtained from a young man in good health. Some clones in this sample may be carry-over from other donors' samples.

A word on this clone: Other nucleotide sequences from this sample produce the same CDR3. V is TRBV27 and J is TRBJ2-7, with 9 bases that match TRBD1. The CDR3 extends over 14 amino acids. Germline values: CDR1 MNHEY, CDR2 SMNVEV (reference sequence). The J segment lost 4 bases and the V segment lost 2 bases, leaving 3 bases of the junction unmatched. CDR3 bases: TGTGCCAGCAGTTTAACAGGGGGCGGATACGAGCAGTACTTC. It is translated as CASSLTGGGYEQYF.

The chain employs TRBV7-9 and TRBJ2-7; a weak D match, TRBD2 (5 bases). CDR1 SEHNR and CDR2 FQNEAQ come from the germline V gene (reference sequence). This CDR3 is built from 15 residues. V gave up 0 bases and J gave up 5 bases, with 14 bases separating them. The DNA for the CDR3 is TGTGCCAGCAGCTTAGCCGTGGGAGTATTCCACGAGCAGTACTTC. It specifies CASSLAVGVFHEQYF.

The V gene is TRBV4-3, the J gene TRBJ1-4, with a possible D match to TRBD1 (6 bases). V was trimmed by 8 bases and J by 6 bases, leaving 16 bases between them. The CDR3 loop spans 14 amino acids. Germline CDR1 reads LGHNA; CDR2 reads YSLEER. The CDR3 nucleotides are TGCGCCAGCTCCACCGGGACAAGAGATGAAAAACTGTTTTTT. The encoded protein is CASSTGTRDEKLFF.

The chain employs TRBV10-3 and TRBJ2-1; D possibly corresponds to TRBD2 (6 bases). The CDR3 is 15 residues long. V lost 5 bases to trimming and J lost 5 bases, with 16 bases between them. Germline V gene lookup returns CDR1 ENHRY and CDR2 SYGVKD. This CDR3 reads CAISFGGLTDNEQFF. In DNA form, the CDR3 reads TGTGCCATCAGTTTTGGCGGACTAACTGACAATGAGCAGTTCTTC.

The V call is TRBV5-6, the J call TRBJ2-1; 7 bases are shared with TRBD1. The germline CDR1 and CDR2 sequences are SGHDT and YYEEEE. The CDR3 runs to 17 residues. The V gene end was trimmed by 3 bases and the J gene end by 1 base; junction bases not matched to a gene: 10. In DNA form, the CDR3 reads TGTGCCAGCAGCTCACCTCCTGACAGGGAGTCCTACAATGAGCAGTTCTTC. It is translated as CASSSPPDRESYNEQFF.

J is TRBJ1-4 and V is TRBV7-3, with 8 positions matching TRBD1. CDR3 length: 19 residues. From germline, CDR1 is SGHTA and CDR2 FQGTGA. The V and J ends lost 4 bases and 10 bases, in that order; junction bases with no gene match: 23. CDR3 sequence: CASSSRTGRGAPRRIKLFF. The CDR3 nucleotides read TGTGCCAGCAGCTCCCGGACAGGGCGTGGGGCGCCAAGGAGGATAAAACTGTTTTTT.

The rearrangement uses TRBV5-8 and TRBJ1-1; D possibly corresponds to TRBD1 (5 bases). V dropped 1 base and J dropped 4 bases, with 8 bases sitting between them. CDR3 size: 13 residues. Germline CDR1 SGHTS, CDR2 YDEGEE. The CDR3 is CASSLTGGTEAFF. CDR3 sequence (DNA): TGTGCCAGCAGCTTGACAGGTGGCACTGAAGCTTTCTTT.

The chain employs TRBV5-6 and TRBJ1-1, with D possibly matching TRBD1 (5 bases). V was clipped by 4 bases and J by 8 bases, with 18 bases between them. The CDR3 contains 14 residues. Germline values: CDR1 SGHDT, CDR2 YYEEEE. The CDR3 loop is CASSPKRDPKEAFF. CDR3 nucleotides: TGTGCCAGCAGCCCTAAACGGGACCCAAAGGAAGCTTTCTTT.

This clone was detected once. The chain links TRBV27 to TRBJ2-1, with D tentatively TRBD1 or TRBD2 (6 bases each). CDR1 is MNHEY, CDR2 SMNVEV, per germline (reference sequence). V was trimmed by 5 bases and J by 10 bases, leaving 12 bases between them. The CDR3 is made up of 12 amino acids. The CDR3 DNA sequence: TGTGCCAGCAGTGTCGGGGGCCGGGAGCAGTTCTTC. Translation gives CASSVGGREQFF.

This chain uses TRBV28 with TRBJ1-4; TRBD1 is a possible D gene (5 bases). The CDR3 has 14 residues. Germline assignment: CDR1 MDHEN and CDR2 SYDVKM. Trimming took 7 bases from V and 4 from J, leaving 13 bases between them. For the CDR3, the DNA is TGTGCCAGCACGGTGTCACAGGTTAATGAAAAACTGTTTTTT. It specifies CASTVSQVNEKLFF.

With respect to this clone: The sample holds other DNA sequences that translate to the same CDR3. The V call is TRBV27, the J call TRBJ1-2, with 7 bases aligning to TRBD1. CDR1 is MNHEY, CDR2 SMNVEV, per germline (reference sequence). Losses at the gene ends were 5 bases for V and 4 bases for J; bases not matched to a gene: 1. The CDR3 totals 12 residues. Here the CDR3 DNA reads TGTGCCAGCAGTGGGACAGCCTATGGCTACACCTTC. It is translated as CASSGTAYGYTF.

This chain's CDR3 is CASSRDRSLYNEQYF. The CDR3, as DNA: TGTGCCAGCAGCCGTGACAGGAGTCTTTATAACGAGCAGTACTTC. The V and J genes are TRBV7-8 and TRBJ2-7; D is perhaps TRBD1 (6 bases). Trimming cost V 5 bases and J 5 bases, with 19 bases left between them. This CDR3 is built from 15 residues. Germline CDR1 SGHVS, CDR2 FQNEAQ.

This chain connects TRBV19 to TRBJ2-7; D is perhaps TRBD2 (6 bases). The CDR3 totals 12 residues. Trimming pared 6 bases from V and 2 bases from J, leaving 8 bases between. Germline-derived CDR1 and CDR2 are LNHDA and SQIVND (reference sequence). Written as DNA, the CDR3 is TGTGCCAGTAGCGGGAGTCCCTACGAGCAGTACTTC. This encodes CASSGSPYEQYF. Combining the CDR3 with reference TRBV19 and TRBJ2-7 gives the whole variable domain DGGITQSPKYLFRKEGQNVTLSCEQNLNHDAMYWYRQDPGQGLRLIYYSQIVNDFQKGDIAEGYSVSREKKESFPLTVTSAQKNPTAFYLCASSGSPYEQYFGPGTRLTVT.

This clone was seen only once. The chain has TRBV30 and TRBJ2-7; TRBD2 matches 16 bases. The trim removed 1 base at V and 5 bases at J, leaving 11 bases unmatched. Germline V gene data show CDR1 as GTSNPN and CDR2 as SVGIG (reference sequence). The CDR3 is 18 residues long. The CDR3 protein is CAWSETPGLAGGPDEQYF. In DNA, the CDR3 is TGTGCCTGGAGTGAAACTCCGGGACTAGCGGGAGGGCCCGACGAGCAGTACTTC.

The V call is TRBV6-5, the J call TRBJ2-7, with TRBD2 matching over 8 bases. Losses at the gene ends were 9 bases for V and 6 bases for J; bases not matched to a gene: 13. The CDR3 loop spans 14 amino acids. Germline V gives CDR1 MNHEY, CDR2 SVGAGI. CDR3 amino acids: CASSGVAGLVEQYF. Written as DNA, the CDR3 is TGTGCCAGTAGCGGGGTAGCGGGATTAGTCGAGCAGTACTTC.

The J gene is TRBJ2-3, the V gene TRBV28; 14 positions match TRBD2. Germline V gene data show CDR1 as MDHEN and CDR2 as SYDVKM. The CDR3 contains 18 residues. Losses at the gene ends were 2 bases for V and 3 bases for J; bases not matched to a gene: 7. The CDR3 loop reads CASSLTWTSGRSTDTQYF. The DNA for the CDR3 is TGTGCCAGCAGTTTAACCTGGACTAGCGGGAGGTCAACAGATACGCAGTATTTT.

This clone was seen more than once but under ten times. The chain combines TRBV29-1 with TRBJ1-1; 8 positions agree with TRBD1. The CDR3 covers 13 residues. CDR1 is SQVTM, CDR2 ANQGSEA, per germline. Germline trimming cut 7 bases from V and 3 bases from J; bases unmatched to any gene: 7. CDR3 amino acids: CSAVPTGDTEAFF. CDR3 DNA sequence: TGCAGCGCCGTACCGACAGGGGACACTGAAGCTTTCTTT.

This clone has only one observation. This chain joins TRBV7-6 and TRBJ2-1, with 7 nucleotides matching TRBD1. With V trimmed by 1 base and J by 8 bases, 5 bases remained unmatched. CDR3 size: 14 residues. Germline CDR1 SGHVS, CDR2 FNYEAQ. The CDR3 loop is CASSLGQGMYEQFF. The CDR3 DNA sequence: TGTGCCAGCAGCTTAGGACAGGGCATGTATGAGCAGTTCTTC.

The chain links TRBV19 to TRBJ1-2; possibly TRBD1 for D (6 bases). The germline V gene has CDR1 LNHDA and CDR2 SQIVND (reference sequence). V lost 5 bases, J lost 0 bases, and 19 bases lay in between. The CDR3 has 17 amino acids. The CDR3 spells CASSSLSTGLANYGYTF. CDR3 DNA sequence: TGTGCCAGTAGTTCCCTTTCAACAGGGTTAGCTAACTATGGCTACACCTTC. Complete variable domain (other parts from reference TRBV19 and TRBJ1-2): DGGITQSPKYLFRKEGQNVTLSCEQNLNHDAMYWYRQDPGQGLRLIYYSQIVNDFQKGDIAEGYSVSREKKESFPLTVTSAQKNPTAFYLCASSSLSTGLANYGYTFGSGTRLTVV.

This clone showed up just once. V usage is TRBV2 and J usage is TRBJ2-1; 9 positions agree with TRBD1. This CDR3 comprises 14 residues. Germline V gives CDR1 SNHLY, CDR2 FYNNEI. V shed 4 bases and J 7 bases; nucleotides not matched to a gene: 5. The CDR3 nucleotides read TGTGCCAGCAGTGTGAGGACAGGGGATAATGAGCAGTTCTTC. It translates to CASSVRTGDNEQFF.

The rearrangement uses TRBV7-2 and TRBJ2-7; no definite D call. V shed 2 bases and J shed 3 bases, with 5 bases lying between them. Germline CDR1 and CDR2: SGHTA and FQGNSA. CDR3 size: 12 residues. The CDR3 DNA reads as TGTGCCAGCAGCTTAATTATCTACGAGCAGTACTTC. This encodes CASSLIIYEQYF.

The rearrangement uses TRBV11-2 and TRBJ2-7; D uncertain. CDR3 length equals 16 residues. Germline-derived CDR1 and CDR2 are SGHAT and FQNNGV. V lost 1 base to trimming and J lost 4 bases, with 17 bases between them. The CDR3 nucleotides read TGTGCCAGCAGCTTAGGGGCAGCCTCGTCGTTTTACGAGCAGTACTTC. As protein: CASSLGAASSFYEQYF.

The rearrangement joins TRBV5-5 to TRBJ2-5; the D is unclear. Germline-derived CDR1 and CDR2 are SGHKS and YYEKEE (reference sequence). V was cut by 6 bases and J by 5 bases, with 14 bases left in between. The CDR3 length is 13 residues. The CDR3 here is CASNEWGLETQYF. As DNA, the CDR3 is TGTGCCAGCAACGAGTGGGGTTTGGAGACCCAGTACTTC.